This T cell receptor beta chain derives from a study of control samples from healthy donors and cancer patients. CDR3 length: 12 residues. Trimming pared 4 bases from V and 3 bases from J, leaving 7 bases between. CDR1 and CDR2 (germline): SGHRS, YFSETQ. Using immunoSEQ multiplex PCR, the repertoire was profiled, and TCRdb retains in-frame clones only, with some absent. The data show roughly 98,000 clones, with roughly 86% seen just once and around 9.5% held by the top ten. This TCR was recovered from a woman aged 55-70 years in good health. The sequencing input was blood. The chain couples TRBV5-1 to TRBJ1-2; TRBD1 is a possible D gene (6 bases). The CDR3, as DNA: TGCGCCAGCAGCCCAGGGGACTATGGCTACACCTTC. It yields the protein CASSPGDYGYTF.